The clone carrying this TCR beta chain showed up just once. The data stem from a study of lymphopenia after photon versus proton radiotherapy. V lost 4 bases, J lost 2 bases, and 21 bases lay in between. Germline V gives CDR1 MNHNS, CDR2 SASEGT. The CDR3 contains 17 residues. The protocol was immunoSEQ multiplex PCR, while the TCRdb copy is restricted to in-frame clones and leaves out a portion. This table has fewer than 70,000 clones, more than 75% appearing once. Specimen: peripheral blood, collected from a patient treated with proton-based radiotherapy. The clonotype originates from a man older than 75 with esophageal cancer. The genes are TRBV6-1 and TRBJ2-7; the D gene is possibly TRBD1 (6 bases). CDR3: CASSVLPLRDTTYEQYF. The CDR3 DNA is TGTGCCAGCAGTGTTCTCCCCCTCCGGGACACCACCTACGAGCAGTACTTC.